The following is a T cell receptor (beta chain) sequence with its context. This sample is drawn from a study of blood T cell repertoires in COVID-19. For the study at large: Researchers got acute and convalescent COVID-19 samples from the United States, Italy and Spain. Nucleic acid was either cDNA or gDNA, and it came from T cells, B-cell-depleted T cells, or PBMCs.

In the study's own analysis: Estimation of nucleated cell counts relied on the amplification of reference gene primers. Profiling relied on immunoSEQ multiplex PCR, and the TCRdb table lists in-frame clones only, not all of them. Clone size and the V and J calls come from that table; the DNA yielded D and trimming. The repertoire holds around 270,000 clones, about 80% seen once, with 15% to 19% in the top ten. The length of the CDR3 is 13 residues. Deletions cut 8 bases from V and 4 bases from J, with 9 bases between. Germline CDR1 and CDR2: MNHEY and SVGAGI. A Seattle source enrolled patients during active infection and followed them longitudinally.

Sequencing was carried out using peripheral blood. The chain carries TRBV6-5 and TRBJ1-6, with a possible D match to TRBD1 (6 bases). The clonotype comes from a person aged 70 to 79 with COVID-19, enrolled during active disease. The CDR3, as DNA: TGTGCCAGCTACAGGGATTATAATTCACCCCTCCACTTT. Protein: CASYRDYNSPLHF.